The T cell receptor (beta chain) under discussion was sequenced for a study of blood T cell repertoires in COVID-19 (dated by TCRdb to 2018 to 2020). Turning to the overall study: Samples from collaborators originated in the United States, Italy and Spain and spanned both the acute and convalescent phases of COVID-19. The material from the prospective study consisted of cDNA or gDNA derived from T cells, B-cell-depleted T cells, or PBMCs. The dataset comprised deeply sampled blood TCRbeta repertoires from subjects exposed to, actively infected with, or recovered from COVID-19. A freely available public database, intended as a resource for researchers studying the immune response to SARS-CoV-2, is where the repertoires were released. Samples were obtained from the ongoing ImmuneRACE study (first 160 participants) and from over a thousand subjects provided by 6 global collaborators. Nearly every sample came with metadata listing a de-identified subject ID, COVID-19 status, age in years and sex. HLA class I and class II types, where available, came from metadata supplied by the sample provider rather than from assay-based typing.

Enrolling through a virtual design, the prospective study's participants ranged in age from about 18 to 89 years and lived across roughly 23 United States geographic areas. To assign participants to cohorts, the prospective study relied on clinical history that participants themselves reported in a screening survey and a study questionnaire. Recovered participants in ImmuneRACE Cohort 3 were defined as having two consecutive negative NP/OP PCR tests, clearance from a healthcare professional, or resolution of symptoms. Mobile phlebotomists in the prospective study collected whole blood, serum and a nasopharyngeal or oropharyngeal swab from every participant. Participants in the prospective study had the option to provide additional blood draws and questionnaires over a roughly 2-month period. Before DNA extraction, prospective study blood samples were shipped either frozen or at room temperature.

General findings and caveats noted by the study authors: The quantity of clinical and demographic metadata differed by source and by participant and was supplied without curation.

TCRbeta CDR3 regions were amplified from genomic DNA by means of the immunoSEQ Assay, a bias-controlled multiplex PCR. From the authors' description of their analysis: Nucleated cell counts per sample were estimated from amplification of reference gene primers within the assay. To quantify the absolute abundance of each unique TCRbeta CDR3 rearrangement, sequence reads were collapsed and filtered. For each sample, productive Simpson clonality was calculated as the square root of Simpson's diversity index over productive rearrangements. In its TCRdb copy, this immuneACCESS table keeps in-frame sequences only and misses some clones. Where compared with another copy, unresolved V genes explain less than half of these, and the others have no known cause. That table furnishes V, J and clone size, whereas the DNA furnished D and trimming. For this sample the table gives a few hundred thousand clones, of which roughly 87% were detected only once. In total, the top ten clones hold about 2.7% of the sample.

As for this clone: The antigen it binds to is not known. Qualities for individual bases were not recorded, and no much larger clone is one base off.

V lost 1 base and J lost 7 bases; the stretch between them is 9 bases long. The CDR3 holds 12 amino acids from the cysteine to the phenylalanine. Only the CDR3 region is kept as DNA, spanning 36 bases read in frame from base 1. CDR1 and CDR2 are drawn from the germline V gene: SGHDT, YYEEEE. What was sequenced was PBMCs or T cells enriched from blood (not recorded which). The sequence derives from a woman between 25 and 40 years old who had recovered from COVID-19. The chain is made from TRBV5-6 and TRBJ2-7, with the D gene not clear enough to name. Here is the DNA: TGTGCCAGCAGCTTGTGGTCGAGGGAGCAGTACTTC. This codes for CASSLWSREQYF.